The 19 T cell receptor beta chains given below trace back to one sample, sequenced in a study of early stage breast cancer tumors. Libraries were prepared by immunoSEQ multiplex PCR; TCRdb keeps only in-frame clonotypes and omits some of them. The sample lists 9,000 to 10,000 clones; around three fifths were seen once. The sequenced sample was breast tumor tissue. These receptors were taken from a person aged 55 to 70 with breast cancer.

The V call is TRBV7-8, the J call TRBJ2-7, with TRBD1 matching 7 bases. Trimming cost V 4 bases and J 3 bases; bases outside gene matches: 6. This CDR3 spans 14 amino acids. CDR1 is SGHVS, CDR2 FQNEAQ, per germline. DNA of the CDR3: TGTGCCAGCAGCTCTTGGGACAGACTCTACGAGCAGTACTTC. Encoded protein: CASSSWDRLYEQYF.

CDR3 bases: TGTGCCAGCAGTGAACAGGGAGAGGTTTTCTTT. Amino acids: CASSEQGEVFF. This chain uses TRBV2 with TRBJ1-1, with a tentative D call TRBD1 (5 bases). Trimming removed 2 bases from V and 13 bases from J, with 11 bases in between. The CDR3 extends over 11 amino acids. Germline V gene lookup returns CDR1 SNHLY and CDR2 FYNNEI. The whole variable domain, filled in from reference TRBV2 and TRBJ1-1, reads EPEVTQTPSHQVTQMGQEVILRCVPISNHLYFYWYRQILGQKVEFLVSFYNNEISEKSEIFDDQFSVERPDGSNFTLKIRSTKLEDSAMYFCASSEQGEVFFGQGTRLTVV.

V gene TRBV4-1 combines with J gene TRBJ1-2, with a weak D call TRBD1 (5 bases). CDR1 and CDR2 from the germline V gene are MGHRA and YSYEKL. The CDR3 totals 15 residues. The ends were cut back, 1 base at V and 3 bases at J, with 12 bases in the middle. CDR3 in DNA: TGCGCCAGCAGCCAAGGCCGAGGGACCGACTATGGCTACACCTTC. Protein sequence: CASSQGRGTDYGYTF.

The chain combines TRBV14 with TRBJ1-1, with D possibly matching TRBD1 (6 bases). V was shortened by 4 bases and J by 1 base, with 13 bases between the two germline ends. Germline CDR1 reads SGHDN; CDR2 reads FVKESK. The CDR3 spans 15 residues. As DNA, the CDR3 is TGTGCCAGCAGCCGCTTGACAGGTTCGAACACTGAAGCTTTCTTT. This gives the protein CASSRLTGSNTEAFF.

This chain connects TRBV19 to TRBJ2-3; no firm D call. The germline CDR1 and CDR2 sequences are LNHDA and SQIVND (reference sequence). Trimming took off 4 bases at V and 1 base at J, with 6 bases between the two ends. The CDR3 is 13 amino acids. CDR3 region: CASSNFGTDTQYF. For the CDR3, the DNA is TGTGCCAGTAGTAACTTCGGCACAGATACGCAGTATTTT.

The chain carries TRBV2 and TRBJ2-1, with D perhaps matching TRBD2 (5 bases). The germline V gene has CDR1 SNHLY and CDR2 FYNNEI. The CDR3 totals 15 residues. Trimming cost V 11 bases and J 6 bases, with 23 bases left between them. Written as DNA, the CDR3 is TGTGCCCGAAGCAATGCGGGCATCAGCGGCAATGAGCAGTTCTTC. Translation: CARSNAGISGNEQFF.

This rearrangement joins TRBV19 to TRBJ2-7; D call uncertain. Germline CDR1 LNHDA, CDR2 SQIVND (reference sequence). Trimming took off 0 bases at V and 2 bases at J, with 17 bases between the two ends. The CDR3 is 17 amino acids. The CDR3 DNA reads TGTGCCAGTAGTATAGACCCTGACTCTTCCCATCCCTACGAGCAGTACTTC. Amino acid sequence: CASSIDPDSSHPYEQYF.

The CDR3: CSVQGTETYNEQFF. Written as DNA, the CDR3 is TGCAGCGTTCAGGGGACCGAAACCTACAATGAGCAGTTCTTC. The rearrangement links TRBV29-1 to TRBJ2-1; the D gene is possibly TRBD1 (6 bases). The germline V gene encodes CDR1 SQVTM and CDR2 ANQGSEA. The CDR3 covers 14 residues. V lost 5 bases, J lost 2 bases, and 13 bases lay in between.

The genes are TRBV19 and TRBJ1-5; D is possibly TRBD1 (6 bases). V lost 3 bases and J 1 base, leaving 16 bases between the germline ends. Germline V gives CDR1 LNHDA, CDR2 SQIVND (reference sequence). This CDR3 has 17 residues. The CDR3, as DNA: TGTGCCAGTAGTATGCGGGGACAAGGACAGAGCAATCAGCCCCAGCATTTT. It encodes CASSMRGQGQSNQPQHF.

The chain is built from TRBV5-5 and TRBJ2-7; TRBD2 agrees at 8 bases. The junction had 11 bases not matched to a gene; V was cut back by 6 bases and J by 6 bases. CDR1 and CDR2 (germline): SGHKS, YYEKEE (reference sequence). The CDR3 sequence is 14 residues long. The CDR3 DNA reads as TGTGCCAGCAAGCTTCAGTGGCTAGCGGGCGAGCAGTACTTC. Translation: CASKLQWLAGEQYF. Based on the CDR3 plus reference TRBV5-5 and TRBJ2-7, the full variable domain is DAGVTQSPTHLIKTRGQQVTLRCSPISGHKSVSWYQQVLGQGPQFIFQYYEKEERGRGNFPDRFSARQFPNYSSELNVNALLLGDSALYLCASKLQWLAGEQYFGPGTRLTVT.

This chain uses TRBV9 with TRBJ2-1; the D call may be TRBD1 or TRBD2 (6 bases each). V was pared by 3 bases and J by 4 bases, with 11 bases between. CDR3 size: 14 residues. Per the germline V gene, CDR1 is SGDLS and CDR2 is YYNGEE. DNA of the CDR3: TGTGCCAGCAGCGGGGGGGCAAAGTACAATGAGCAGTTCTTC. It encodes CASSGGAKYNEQFF. The whole variable domain, filled in from reference TRBV9 and TRBJ2-1, reads DSGVTQTPKHLITATGQRVTLRCSPRSGDLSVYWYQQSLDQGLQFLIQYYNGEERAKGNILERFSAQQFPDLHSELNLSSLELGDSALYFCASSGGAKYNEQFFGPGTRLTVL.

This chain uses TRBV4-1 with TRBJ2-1; a weak D match, TRBD2 (6 bases). This CDR3 has 16 residues. V was pared by 4 bases and J by 7 bases, with 20 bases between. Germline V gene lookup returns CDR1 MGHRA and CDR2 YSYEKL. The CDR3 is CASSRGGARRSNEQFF. The CDR3 DNA follows: TGCGCCAGCAGCCGCGGCGGGGCGCGCAGGTCGAATGAGCAGTTCTTC.

This chain joins TRBV6-1 and TRBJ2-7, with D perhaps matching TRBD1 (6 bases). This CDR3 has 16 residues. The V gene's germline CDR1 is MNHNS and CDR2 SASEGT. With 4 bases removed from V and 3 bases from J, the gap between germline ends came to 19 bases. Here the CDR3 reads CASSGRGFTSFYEQYF. DNA of the CDR3: TGTGCCAGCAGTGGCAGGGGTTTCACTTCATTCTACGAGCAGTACTTC.

CDR3 nucleotide sequence: TGCGCCAGCAGCTTGCCGGGGCCGCAAGAGACCCAGTACTTC. Translation: CASSLPGPQETQYF. This rearrangement joins TRBV5-1 to TRBJ2-5; possibly TRBD1 or TRBD2 for D (5 bases each). The germline V gene has CDR1 SGHRS and CDR2 YFSETQ. Between the trimmed V and J ends, which lost 1 base and 2 bases, there was a span of 9 bases. The CDR3 runs 14 residues. Looking up the rest from reference TRBV5-1 and TRBJ2-5 gives the full variable domain: KAGVTQTPRYLIKTRGQQVTLSCSPISGHRSVSWYQQTPGQGLQFLFEYFSETQRNKGNFPGRFSGRQFSNSRSEMNVSTLELGDSALYLCASSLPGPQETQYFGPGTRLLVL.

V gene TRBV7-2 combines with J gene TRBJ1-6; 9 bases map to TRBD1. The junction had 10 bases not matched to a gene; V was cut back by 4 bases and J by 9 bases. The CDR3 is made up of 16 amino acids. CDR1 is SGHTA and CDR2 is FQGNSA in the germline V gene. The CDR3: CASSSLDRGVGSPLHF. CDR3 in DNA: TGTGCCAGCAGCTCCCTAGACAGGGGGGTAGGTTCACCCCTCCACTTT.

This clone was detected only a few times. This rearrangement joins TRBV5-6 to TRBJ2-1; 8 bases fit TRBD2. CDR3 length equals 15 residues. V was pared by 1 base and J by 6 bases, with 6 bases of the junction left unmatched. Germline CDR1 and CDR2: SGHDT and YYEEEE. The CDR3 DNA is TGTGCCAGCAGCTTGATGCGGGGGGCGATCAATGAGCAGTTCTTC. This translates into CASSLMRGAINEQFF.

Remarks on this clone: One end of the junction varies from germline; a read error may be responsible. The chain uses TRBV6-5 and TRBJ1-2; unclear D gene. The germline gives CDR1 MNHEY, CDR2 SVGAGI. This CDR3 spans 13 amino acids. CDR3 sequence (DNA): TGTGCCGGCAGTCTTCGGGGAAACTATGGCTACACCTTC. Amino acid sequence: CAGSLRGNYGYTF.

The chain carries TRBV19 and TRBJ2-3; a possible D gene is TRBD1 (6 bases). Trimming shortened V by 4 bases and J by 3 bases, and 14 bases separated the two germline ends. The CDR3 runs 15 residues. The germline V gene encodes CDR1 LNHDA and CDR2 SQIVND (reference sequence). This chain's CDR3 is CASSKSGAWTDTQYF. The CDR3 nucleotides are TGTGCCAGTAGTAAGTCAGGGGCCTGGACAGATACGCAGTATTTT.

This chain links TRBV6-1 with TRBJ2-1; D unresolved. V was trimmed by 5 bases and J by 12 bases, leaving 17 bases between them. From germline, CDR1 is MNHNS and CDR2 SASEGT. The CDR3 is 13 amino acids. The CDR3 nucleotides are TGTGCCAGCAGTCCTAACTTAGGGAATAGGCAGTTCTTC. Its protein is CASSPNLGNRQFF.